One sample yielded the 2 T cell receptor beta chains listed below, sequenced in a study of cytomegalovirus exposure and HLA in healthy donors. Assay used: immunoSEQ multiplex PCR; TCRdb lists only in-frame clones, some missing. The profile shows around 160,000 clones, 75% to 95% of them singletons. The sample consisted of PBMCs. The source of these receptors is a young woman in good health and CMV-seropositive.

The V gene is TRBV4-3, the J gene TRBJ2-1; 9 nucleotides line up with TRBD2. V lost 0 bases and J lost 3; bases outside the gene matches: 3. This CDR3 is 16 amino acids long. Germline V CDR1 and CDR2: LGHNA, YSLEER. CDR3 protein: CASSQEQREVYNEQFF. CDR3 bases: TGCGCCAGCAGCCAAGAACAGCGGGAGGTCTACAATGAGCAGTTCTTC.

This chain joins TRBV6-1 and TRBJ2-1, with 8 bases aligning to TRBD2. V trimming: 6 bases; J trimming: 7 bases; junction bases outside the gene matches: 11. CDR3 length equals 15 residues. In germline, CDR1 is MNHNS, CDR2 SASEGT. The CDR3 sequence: CASRERETLRNEQFF. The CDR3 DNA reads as TGTGCCAGCAGGGAGCGGGAGACCCTTAGGAATGAGCAGTTCTTC.